Shown below are 19 T cell receptor beta chains from a single sample sequenced in a study of blood T cell repertoires in COVID-19. The repertoire was sequenced with immunoSEQ multiplex PCR; TCRdb's copy has only in-frame clones and lacks some. This table holds some 250,000 clones, about four fifths found once. The sequenced material came from peripheral blood. The receptor set was obtained from a woman under 30 with acute or convalescent COVID-19.

The chain carries TRBV12-3 or TRBV12-4 and TRBJ2-7; 7 bases are shared with TRBD1. The length of the CDR3 is 13 residues. With 3 bases clipped from V and 7 bases from J, the junction kept 6 bases outside the gene matches. CDR3 region: CASSLGQPTEQYF. DNA for the CDR3: TGTGCCAGCAGTTTGGGACAGCCAACGGAGCAGTACTTC.

V usage is TRBV3-1 (or the pseudogene TRBV3-2) and J usage is TRBJ1-1; weak D call: TRBD1 (6 bases). The germline V gene encodes CDR1 LGHDT and CDR2 YNNKEL (reference sequence). The CDR3 extends over 12 amino acids. The V end was cut by 3 bases, the J end by 11 bases, with 13 bases between. The CDR3 loop reads CASSHLQGSAFF. CDR3 bases: TGTGCCAGCAGCCACCTACAGGGTAGTGCTTTCTTT.

The gene calls are TRBV19 and TRBJ1-2; 8 bases map to TRBD1. CDR1 is LNHDA and CDR2 is SQIVND in the germline V gene (reference sequence). The CDR3 totals 16 residues. J was trimmed by 1 base and V by 4 bases; bases with no gene match: 8. The chain's CDR3 is CASSKPGTGVNYGYTF. The CDR3 bases are TGTGCCAGTAGTAAACCTGGGACAGGTGTTAACTATGGCTACACCTTC.

V usage is TRBV13 and J usage is TRBJ1-1; D is unresolved. Germline V gives CDR1 PRHDT, CDR2 FYEKMQ (reference sequence). V gave up 6 bases and J gave up 0 bases, with 11 bases separating them. The CDR3 contains 14 residues. CDR3 nucleotide sequence: TGTGCCAGCAGAATCGGCGGAATGAACACTGAAGCTTTCTTT. Its translation: CASRIGGMNTEAFF.

This clone was seen a handful of times. This rearrangement joins TRBV29-1 to TRBJ2-4; perhaps TRBD2 as D (6 bases). Trimming removed 5 bases from V and 0 bases from J, with 8 bases in between. The germline V gene encodes CDR1 SQVTM and CDR2 ANQGSEA. The CDR3 has 13 amino acids. CDR3 nucleotides: TGCAGCGTTCTGGAGGGAGCCAAAAACATTCAGTACTTC. Protein: CSVLEGAKNIQYF.

The J gene is TRBJ2-5, the V gene TRBV6-5; possibly TRBD1 for D (5 bases). Per germline, CDR1 MNHEY and CDR2 SVGAGI. The CDR3 length is 16 residues. V was cut by 1 base and J by 5 bases, with 17 bases left in between. CDR3 amino acids: CASSYWDMVKGETQYF. The CDR3 DNA is TGTGCCAGCAGTTACTGGGATATGGTTAAGGGGGAGACCCAGTACTTC.

This clone showed up many times. V and J are TRBV7-9 and TRBJ1-1; TRBD1 agrees at 7 bases. Germline CDR1 SEHNR, CDR2 FQNEAQ (reference sequence). With 8 bases clipped from V and 1 base from J, the junction kept 13 bases outside the gene matches. The CDR3 covers 16 residues. Here the CDR3 reads CASGVSFGTANTEAFF. The CDR3 nucleotides read TGTGCCAGCGGTGTTAGTTTCGGGACAGCGAACACTGAAGCTTTCTTT.

The gene calls are TRBV25-1 and TRBJ2-1; 7 bases map to TRBD2. Germline CDR1 is MGHDK and CDR2 is SYGVNS. The length of the CDR3 is 16 residues. The junction had 5 bases not matched to a gene; V was cut back by 3 bases and J by 0 bases. CDR3 amino acids: CASSDRGDLSYNEQFF. The CDR3 DNA reads TGTGCCAGCAGTGACCGGGGGGACCTCTCCTACAATGAGCAGTTCTTC.

The chain recombines TRBV15 with TRBJ2-2; 10 positions agree with TRBD2. V dropped 0 bases and J dropped 6; count of bases not matched to a gene: 10. There are 18 residues in the CDR3. Per germline, CDR1 LNHNV and CDR2 YYDKDF (reference sequence). The CDR3 DNA follows: TGTGCCACCAGCAGAGAGGGGGGAGCGGGAGGGCCCGCCGGGGAGCTGTTTTTT. Its protein is CATSREGGAGGPAGELFF.

The genes are TRBV7-6 and TRBJ2-5; tentatively, D is TRBD2 (6 bases). Trimming pared 1 base from V and 5 bases from J, leaving 20 bases between. CDR1 SGHVS and CDR2 FNYEAQ come from the germline V gene. This CDR3 has 17 amino acids. CDR3 bases: TGTGCCAGCAGCTTAGGGGGCACGGACTACGATTGGGAGACCCAGTACTTC. Encoded protein: CASSLGGTDYDWETQYF.

V is TRBV5-1 and J is TRBJ2-5; D ambiguous. CDR1 and CDR2 from the germline V gene are SGHRS and YFSETQ. V dropped 0 bases and J dropped 3 bases, with 18 bases sitting between them. The CDR3 is 17 amino acids. The CDR3 spells CASSLAPNQASEETQYF. CDR3 nucleotides: TGCGCCAGCAGCTTGGCTCCCAACCAGGCAAGTGAAGAGACCCAGTACTTC.

CDR3 sequence: CASSWWASGNNEQFF. CDR3 coding DNA: TGTGCCAGTAGTTGGTGGGCATCCGGGAACAATGAGCAGTTCTTC. J is TRBJ2-1 and V is TRBV19; TRBD2 is a possible D gene (5 bases). V was pared by 5 bases and J by 5 bases, with 16 bases between. CDR1 is LNHDA and CDR2 is SQIVND in the germline V gene (reference sequence). The CDR3 loop spans 15 amino acids.

This clone appeared a few times. The chain uses TRBV24-1 and TRBJ1-1; a possible D gene is TRBD1 (6 bases). Germline values: CDR1 KGHDR, CDR2 SFDVKD. The CDR3 is 15 residues long. V dropped 0 bases and J dropped 2 bases, with 9 bases sitting between them. The chain's CDR3 is CATSDLGQINTEAFF. The CDR3 DNA reads as TGTGCCACCAGTGATTTGGGACAGATAAACACTGAAGCTTTCTTT.

This chain links TRBV3-1 (or the pseudogene TRBV3-2) with TRBJ2-1; D remains ambiguous. The CDR3 is 15 amino acids. Germline values: CDR1 LGHDT, CDR2 YNNKEL (reference sequence). Trimming stripped 0 bases from V and 5 bases from J, with 11 bases between. CDR3 sequence reads: CASSQDSGRNNEQFF. The CDR3 DNA is TGTGCCAGCAGCCAAGATTCCGGCAGGAACAATGAGCAGTTCTTC.

The chain employs TRBV20-1 and TRBJ2-7; possibly TRBD1 for D (6 bases). Per the germline V gene, CDR1 is DFQATT and CDR2 is SNEGSKA (reference sequence). Trimming removed 3 bases from V and 0 bases from J, with 9 bases in between. The CDR3 is 13 amino acids. CDR3: CSASRGSSYEQYF. The CDR3 bases are TGCAGTGCTAGTAGGGGGAGCTCCTACGAGCAGTACTTC.

The V gene is TRBV15, the J gene TRBJ2-7; 7 nucleotides match TRBD2. Germline values: CDR1 LNHNV, CDR2 YYDKDF (reference sequence). The junction had 6 bases not matched to a gene; V was cut back by 0 bases and J by 4 bases. The CDR3 covers 15 residues. The CDR3 nucleotides read TGTGCCACCAGCAGAGATCTGGGGGAGGGTTACGAGCAGTACTTC. Translated, it gives CATSRDLGEGYEQYF.

On this clone itself: At one end the junction does not follow the germline gene, possibly because of a read error. The chain is built from TRBV7-7 and TRBJ2-5, with D maybe TRBD1 (6 bases). Germline CDR1 reads SSHAT; CDR2 reads FNYEAQ (reference sequence). The CDR3 has 14 residues. CDR3 region: CASSNRDNGETQYF. CDR3 sequence (DNA): TGTGCTAGCAGCAACCGGGACAATGGAGAGACCCAGTACTTC. Complete variable domain (other parts from reference TRBV7-7 and TRBJ2-5): GAGVSQSPRYKVTKRGQDVTLRCDPISSHATLYWYQQALGQGPEFLTYFNYEAQPDKSGLPSDRFSAERPEGSISTLTIQRTEQRDSAMYRCASSNRDNGETQYFGPGTRLLVL.

This clone was observed a handful of times. This chain uses TRBV2 with TRBJ2-7; D may be TRBD2 (6 bases). Per germline, CDR1 SNHLY and CDR2 FYNNEI. CDR3 size: 17 residues. V shed 5 bases and J shed 3 bases, with 23 bases lying between them. The CDR3 nucleotides read TGTGCCAGCAGTACCCGACTAGGTGACGGTCGAGACTACGAGCAGTACTTC. Translation: CASSTRLGDGRDYEQYF.

This clone came up once. The rearrangement joins TRBV20-1 to TRBJ1-1, with D perhaps TRBD1 (6 bases). Germline V CDR1 and CDR2: DFQATT, SNEGSKA (reference sequence). CDR3 length: 16 amino acids. The V end was cut by 3 bases, the J end by 2 bases, with 19 bases between. CDR3 nucleotide sequence: TGCAGTGCTAGTCGGGGGGCTTTAGGGGAAAACACTGAAGCTTTCTTT. This gives the protein CSASRGALGENTEAFF.